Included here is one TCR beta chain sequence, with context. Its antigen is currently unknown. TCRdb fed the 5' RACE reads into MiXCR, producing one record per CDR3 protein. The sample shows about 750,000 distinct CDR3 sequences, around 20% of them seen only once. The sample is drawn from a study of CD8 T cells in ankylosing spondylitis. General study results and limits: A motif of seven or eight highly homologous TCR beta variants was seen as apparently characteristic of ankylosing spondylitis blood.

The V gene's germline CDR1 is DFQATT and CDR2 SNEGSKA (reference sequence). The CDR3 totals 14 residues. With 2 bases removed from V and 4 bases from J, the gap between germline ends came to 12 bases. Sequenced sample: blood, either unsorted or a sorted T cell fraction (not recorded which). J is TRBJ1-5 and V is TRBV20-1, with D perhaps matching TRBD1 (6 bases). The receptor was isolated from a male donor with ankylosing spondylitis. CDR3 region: CSARSGGGNQPQHF. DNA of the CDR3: TGCAGTGCTAGATCTGGAGGGGGGAATCAGCCCCAGCATTTT.